Below are 28 T cell receptor beta chains sequenced from a single sample in a study of T cell changes during pregnancy in multiple sclerosis. Measured with immunoSEQ multiplex PCR; TCRdb has only the in-frame clones, and not every one. The table lists 90,000 or so clones, around 93% of them singletons, with 1.5% to 2% in the top ten. The sequencing used peripheral blood, collected in the first trimester of pregnancy. Source of these receptors: a female donor in good health, enrolled as a control in a pregnancy study.

The chain couples TRBV9 to TRBJ2-5, with TRBD2 identical over 11 bases. Germline V gene sequence: CDR1 SGDLS, CDR2 YYNGEE. With V trimmed by 0 bases and J by 5 bases, 18 bases remained unmatched. The CDR3 contains 20 residues. The CDR3 protein is CASSVGISGGAGKAVETQYF. Here the CDR3 DNA reads TGTGCCAGCAGCGTAGGTATTAGCGGGGGGGCCGGAAAGGCCGTCGAGACCCAGTACTTC.

The gene calls are TRBV4-1 and TRBJ1-4; no reliable D call. CDR3 length: 15 amino acids. Deletions cut 4 bases from V and 5 bases from J, with 14 bases between. The V gene's germline CDR1 is MGHRA and CDR2 YSYEKL. The CDR3 reads CASSPRTGDNEKLFF. DNA of the CDR3: TGCGCCAGCAGCCCCCGGACGGGAGACAATGAAAAACTGTTTTTT.

This clone was observed once. The chain recombines TRBV4-3 with TRBJ2-3; perhaps TRBD2 as D (5 bases). Germline V gives CDR1 LGHNA, CDR2 YSLEER. V was clipped by 0 bases and J by 4 bases, with 17 bases between them. The CDR3 has 17 residues. The CDR3 region is CASSQDRWTPRADTQYF. The CDR3 region has the DNA TGCGCCAGCAGCCAAGATCGATGGACCCCGAGGGCAGATACGCAGTATTTT.

The CDR3 bases are TGTGCCAGTCTAGTGGACAGACTTAATGAAAAACTGTTTTTT. Translated: CASLVDRLNEKLFF. V gene TRBV19 combines with J gene TRBJ1-4; D may be TRBD1 (6 bases). V shed 8 bases and J shed 4 bases, with 14 bases lying between them. Germline V gene sequence: CDR1 LNHDA, CDR2 SQIVND (reference sequence). This CDR3 has 14 amino acids.

This clone was seen more than once but under ten times. The V and J genes are TRBV27 and TRBJ2-1; D is unresolved. CDR1 is MNHEY, CDR2 SMNVEV, per germline (reference sequence). Trimming took off 3 bases at V and 7 bases at J, with 13 bases between the two ends. The CDR3 spans 14 residues. CDR3 sequence: CASSLHGRRNEQFF. CDR3 DNA: TGTGCCAGCAGTTTGCATGGAAGGCGGAATGAGCAGTTCTTC.

The chain carries TRBV7-2 and TRBJ2-2; weak D call: TRBD2 (6 bases). The CDR3 has 14 residues. The germline V gene has CDR1 SGHTA and CDR2 FQGNSA. V lost 2 bases to trimming and J lost 6 bases, with 10 bases between them. CDR3 in DNA: TGTGCCAGCAGCTTACAGGGAGGCCCCGGGGAGCTGTTTTTT. Protein: CASSLQGGPGELFF.

V usage is TRBV15 and J usage is TRBJ1-1; 8 bases match TRBD1. The CDR3 covers 14 residues. With V trimmed by 6 bases and J by 4 bases, 7 bases remained unmatched. Germline lookup yields CDR1 LNHNV and CDR2 YYDKDF (reference sequence). The chain's CDR3 is CATRPGGKGTEAFF. The DNA of the CDR3 is TGTGCCACCAGACCAGGGGGCAAGGGCACTGAAGCTTTCTTT.

The genes are TRBV11-2 and TRBJ2-2; TRBD2 aligns across 8 bases. The V and J ends lost 9 bases and 6 bases, in that order; junction bases with no gene match: 15. This CDR3 is 16 amino acids long. Germline CDR1 SGHAT, CDR2 FQNNGV. Here the CDR3 DNA reads TGTGCCAGTACGGGAGGGGCCTCTTACTCTCCCGGGGAGCTGTTTTTT. Amino acid sequence: CASTGGASYSPGELFF.

The sample holds one count of this clone. The chain joins TRBV10-3 to TRBJ1-2; the match to TRBD1 covers 7 bases. After removal of 3 bases from V and 7 bases from J, the junction contained 14 bases not matched to a gene. CDR1 and CDR2 from the germline V gene are ENHRY and SYGVKD. The CDR3 sequence is 16 residues long. For the CDR3, the DNA is TGTGCCATCAGTGACCCTAGGGCCCAGGGGGTCGGTGGCTACACCTTC. This gives the protein CAISDPRAQGVGGYTF.

This clone has only one observation. The J gene is TRBJ1-6, the V gene TRBV11-1, with D possibly being TRBD1 (5 bases). The germline V gene has CDR1 SGHAT and CDR2 FQDESV (reference sequence). Between the trimmed V and J ends, which lost 3 bases and 11 bases, there was a span of 17 bases. The CDR3 extends over 15 amino acids. The CDR3 loop is CASSLGRGVGTPLHF. CDR3 DNA: TGTGCCAGCAGCTTGGGACGGGGGGTTGGGACACCCCTCCACTTT.

This clone was seen only once. CDR3 DNA sequence: TGTGCCAGCAGCTTAAGTCCACTTATGAACACTGAAGCTTTCTTT. Translating gives CASSLSPLMNTEAFF. The chain couples TRBV7-3 to TRBJ1-1; D call uncertain. Trimming took off 1 base at V and 0 bases at J, with 9 bases between the two ends. The CDR3 contains 15 residues. Germline V gene sequence: CDR1 SGHTA, CDR2 FQGTGA.

This clone has only a few counts. The chain uses TRBV19 and TRBJ1-3, with 7 bases aligning to TRBD1. Germline trimming cut 7 bases from V and 4 bases from J; bases unmatched to any gene: 4. CDR1 and CDR2 from the germline V gene are LNHDA and SQIVND (reference sequence). This CDR3 comprises 13 residues. Written as DNA, the CDR3 is TGTGCCAGTATGAGGGGGCAAGGAAACACCATATATTTT. This gives the protein CASMRGQGNTIYF. Using reference TRBV19 and TRBJ1-3 for the parts outside the CDR3, the full variable domain is DGGITQSPKYLFRKEGQNVTLSCEQNLNHDAMYWYRQDPGQGLRLIYYSQIVNDFQKGDIAEGYSVSREKKESFPLTVTSAQKNPTAFYLCASMRGQGNTIYFGEGSWLTVV.

This sequence joins TRBV9 and TRBJ1-6, with TRBD1 as a possible D gene (5 bases). V lost 4 bases to trimming and J lost 11 bases, with 13 bases between them. The CDR3 sequence is 13 residues long. Germline V gene sequence: CDR1 SGDLS, CDR2 YYNGEE. In DNA, the CDR3 is TGTGCCAGCAGCCCTGGGGCCGAGGCACCCCTCCACTTT. Translating it yields CASSPGAEAPLHF.

The rearrangement joins TRBV4-2 to TRBJ1-6; D ambiguous. Germline V lookup: CDR1 LGHNA, CDR2 YNFKEQ. The CDR3 is 14 residues long. Trimming removed 4 bases at V and 5 bases at J, with 9 bases between. The CDR3 DNA sequence: TGTGCCAGCAGCCGTGCGGTGGATAATTCACCCCTCCACTTT. It codes for CASSRAVDNSPLHF.

The chain uses TRBV4-3 and TRBJ1-4; 10 positions agree with TRBD1. The CDR3 extends over 15 amino acids. V dropped 2 bases and J dropped 5; count of bases not matched to a gene: 2. Looked up from germline, CDR1 is LGHNA and CDR2 is YSLEER. The CDR3 here is CASSQRTGGNEKLFF. The CDR3 DNA reads as TGCGCCAGCAGCCAACGGACAGGGGGAAATGAAAAACTGTTTTTT.

The chain recombines TRBV7-2 with TRBJ2-3; tentative D call: TRBD2 (6 bases). Trimming pared 8 bases from V and 10 bases from J, leaving 10 bases between. Germline-derived CDR1 and CDR2 are SGHTA and FQGNSA. The CDR3 totals 10 residues. The CDR3 nucleotides are TGTGCCAGCGGGGGGATTTCGCAGTATTTT. Protein: CASGGISQYF.

This chain connects TRBV5-6 to TRBJ1-1, with 9 bases aligning to TRBD1. Germline CDR1 is SGHDT and CDR2 is YYEEEE. V shed 3 bases and J 2 bases; nucleotides not matched to a gene: 17. This CDR3 region has 19 residues. The CDR3 coding sequence is TGTGCCAGCAGCTGGGGGCCACAGGGGGCCATGACCGGTAACACTGAAGCTTTCTTT. Amino acids: CASSWGPQGAMTGNTEAFF.

The chain has TRBV29-1 and TRBJ1-2; 12 nucleotides agree with TRBD1. V gave up 4 bases and J gave up 7 bases; unmatched junction bases: 4. The length of the CDR3 is 13 residues. CDR1 is SQVTM, CDR2 ANQGSEA, per germline. DNA for the CDR3: TGCAGCGTTGTGGGACAGGGGGCTGCTGGCTACACCTTC. It yields the protein CSVVGQGAAGYTF.

The chain uses TRBV15 and TRBJ1-2, with D unclear. The CDR3 covers 15 residues. Trimming took 2 bases from V and 5 from J, leaving 15 bases between them. Germline CDR1 and CDR2: LNHNV and YYDKDF (reference sequence). This CDR3 is CATSRRGGLGYGYTF. CDR3 nucleotides: TGTGCCACCAGCAGAAGAGGTGGCCTTGGGTATGGCTACACCTTC.

This chain joins TRBV5-1 and TRBJ1-4; D gene ambiguous. Germline CDR1 SGHRS, CDR2 YFSETQ. The V and J ends lost 1 base and 4 bases respectively, with 8 bases between them. This CDR3 has 14 amino acids. Written as DNA, the CDR3 is TGCGCCAGCAGCTTGATCGGAGTTAATGAAAAACTGTTTTTT. Amino acids: CASSLIGVNEKLFF.

V usage is TRBV9 and J usage is TRBJ1-1; TRBD1 matches 8 bases. V shed 4 bases and J 1 base; nucleotides not matched to a gene: 6. Per the germline V gene, CDR1 is SGDLS and CDR2 is YYNGEE. The CDR3 covers 15 residues. The CDR3 bases are TGTGCCAGCAGCCCCCGGGGACAGGCGAACACTGAAGCTTTCTTT. It yields the protein CASSPRGQANTEAFF.

CDR3 sequence: CASSFNNPFEEGYTF. The CDR3 region has the DNA TGCGCCAGCAGCTTTAATAACCCGTTTGAGGAGGGCTACACCTTC. This chain uses TRBV5-1 with TRBJ1-2; no definite D call. With 2 bases removed from V and 8 bases from J, the gap between germline ends came to 19 bases. This CDR3 is 15 amino acids long. CDR1 and CDR2 from the germline V gene are SGHRS and YFSETQ. Looking up the rest from reference TRBV5-1 and TRBJ1-2 gives the full variable domain: KAGVTQTPRYLIKTRGQQVTLSCSPISGHRSVSWYQQTPGQGLQFLFEYFSETQRNKGNFPGRFSGRQFSNSRSEMNVSTLELGDSALYLCASSFNNPFEEGYTFGSGTRLTVV.

This chain uses TRBV18 with TRBJ2-5, with a tentative D call TRBD1 (6 bases). The germline CDR1 and CDR2 sequences are KGHSH and LQKENI. The CDR3 covers 13 residues. V was cut by 5 bases and J by 5 bases, with 12 bases left in between. For the CDR3, the DNA is TGTGCCAGCTCAGGGGGCCTAATGGAGACCCAGTACTTC. Translating it yields CASSGGLMETQYF.

The chain links TRBV5-1 to TRBJ2-3, with D perhaps TRBD2 (7 bases). CDR3 length: 15 residues. Per the germline V gene, CDR1 is SGHRS and CDR2 is YFSETQ. With 1 base removed from V and 1 base from J, the gap between germline ends came to 10 bases. In DNA form, the CDR3 reads TGCGCCAGCAGCTTGCGGGGGGCGGGCACAGATACGCAGTATTTT. Translated: CASSLRGAGTDTQYF.

This sequence joins TRBV9 and TRBJ1-2, with 10 bases identical to TRBD1. This CDR3 spans 16 amino acids. CDR1 is SGDLS and CDR2 is YYNGEE in the germline V gene. Trimming took 0 bases from V and 8 from J; bases not matched to a gene: 10. The CDR3 sequence is CASSVVETGGSRGYTF. The CDR3 region has the DNA TGTGCCAGCAGCGTAGTTGAGACAGGGGGCTCGAGGGGCTACACCTTC. Full variable domain (rest looked up from reference TRBV9 and TRBJ1-2): DSGVTQTPKHLITATGQRVTLRCSPRSGDLSVYWYQQSLDQGLQFLIQYYNGEERAKGNILERFSAQQFPDLHSELNLSSLELGDSALYFCASSVVETGGSRGYTFGSGTRLTVV.

The rearrangement uses TRBV12-5 and TRBJ2-3; TRBD2 matches 11 bases. From germline, CDR1 is LGHNT and CDR2 FRNRAP. This CDR3 is built from 16 residues. With 0 bases clipped from V and 3 bases from J, the junction kept 2 bases outside the gene matches. CDR3 DNA: TGTGCTAGTGGTTTGGTAGTAGCGGGGGGGACAGATACGCAGTATTTT. It yields the protein CASGLVVAGGTDTQYF.

The genes are TRBV30 and TRBJ2-5; 10 bases align to TRBD1. The CDR3 consists of 13 residues. Trimming removed 3 bases from V and 6 bases from J; junction bases left unmatched: 4. The germline V gene encodes CDR1 GTSNPN and CDR2 SVGIG (reference sequence). CDR3 nucleotides: TGTGCCTGGAGGGGGACAGGGGTGAAGACCCAGTACTTC. Its translation: CAWRGTGVKTQYF.

Here the CDR3 reads CASSPRLASDTQYF. The CDR3, as DNA: TGTGCCAGCAGCCCCCGACTAGCGTCAGATACGCAGTATTTT. This chain links TRBV9 with TRBJ2-3, with 8 bases identical to TRBD2. V lost 4 bases, J lost 4 bases, and 5 bases stayed unmatched. Per germline, CDR1 SGDLS and CDR2 YYNGEE. The CDR3 is 14 amino acids.